These T cell receptor beta chains were read from a single sample in a study of T cells after yellow fever vaccination. TCRdb re-called the 5' RACE reads through MiXCR, storing one row per CDR3 protein. The data contain about 320,000 distinct CDR3 sequences, 3.5% to 4.5% of them singletons. Material: PBMCs, obtained 15 days after the yellow fever booster vaccination. The receptors derive from a man aged 18 to 29 who received the YFV17D yellow fever vaccine. The CDR3 runs from the conserved cysteine through the conserved F or W. A D gene is named only where the DNA matches it firmly. Expanded clones are given a class, and other clones once, few, many or no size at all.

j_call,clone_size,v_call,d_call,cdr3_nt,cdr3_aa
TRBJ1-5,-,TRBV18,-,TGTGCCAGCTTAGGACAACTTGATCAGCCCCAGCATTTT,CASLGQLDQPQHF
TRBJ1-5,few,TRBV19,-,TGTGCCAGTAGCCCCCAGTGGAATAGCAATCAGCCCCAGCATTTT,CASSPQWNSNQPQHF
TRBJ2-7,-,TRBV4-1,-,TGCGCCAGCAGCCCGGCGAGGGGGACTACCTACGAGCAGTACTTC,CASSPARGTTYEQYF
TRBJ2-7,many,TRBV29-1,TRBD1,TGCAGCGTGAAGACAGGGCCATCCCTCGAGCAGTACTTC,CSVKTGPSLEQYF
TRBJ1-4,many,TRBV10-3,-,TGTGCCCTTAACAGGCGGGGGGTTTGCGAAAAACTGTTTTTT,CALNRRGVCEKLFF
TRBJ1-5,many,TRBV7-2,TRBD1,TGTGCCAGCAGCTTAAGTACAGGGGCAGGACAGCCCCAGCATTTT,CASSLSTGAGQPQHF
TRBJ2-1,many,TRBV6-2/TRBV6-3,-,TGTGCCAGCAGCTACCGGGGGCGTCGAGAGCAGTTCTTC,CASSYRGRREQFF
TRBJ2-5,many,TRBV11-2,TRBD1,TGTGCCAGCAGCTTAGAGACAGGGGTGCAGGAGACCCAGTACTTC,CASSLETGVQETQYF
TRBJ1-5,many,TRBV20-1,-,TGCAGTGCTAGAGCCACGGTCAATCAGCCCCAGCATTTT,CSARATVNQPQHF
TRBJ1-5,few,TRBV6-1,TRBD1,TGTGCCAGCAGTGATCAACAGGGGAGGGGCGTTGGCAATCAGCCCCAGCATTTT,CASSDQQGRGVGNQPQHF
TRBJ1-2,many,TRBV6-7,-,TGTGCCAGCAGGGGCCGGGGCTACACCTTC,CASRGRGYTF
TRBJ1-2,-,TRBV4-3,-,TGCGCCAGCAGCCAAGATATGGTGCTGAGAAGGAACTATGGCTACACCTTC,CASSQDMVLRRNYGYTF
TRBJ2-3,few,TRBV19,TRBD1,TGTGCCAGTAGTAGGGGACAGGGGGCGAATACGCAGTATTTT,CASSRGQGANTQYF